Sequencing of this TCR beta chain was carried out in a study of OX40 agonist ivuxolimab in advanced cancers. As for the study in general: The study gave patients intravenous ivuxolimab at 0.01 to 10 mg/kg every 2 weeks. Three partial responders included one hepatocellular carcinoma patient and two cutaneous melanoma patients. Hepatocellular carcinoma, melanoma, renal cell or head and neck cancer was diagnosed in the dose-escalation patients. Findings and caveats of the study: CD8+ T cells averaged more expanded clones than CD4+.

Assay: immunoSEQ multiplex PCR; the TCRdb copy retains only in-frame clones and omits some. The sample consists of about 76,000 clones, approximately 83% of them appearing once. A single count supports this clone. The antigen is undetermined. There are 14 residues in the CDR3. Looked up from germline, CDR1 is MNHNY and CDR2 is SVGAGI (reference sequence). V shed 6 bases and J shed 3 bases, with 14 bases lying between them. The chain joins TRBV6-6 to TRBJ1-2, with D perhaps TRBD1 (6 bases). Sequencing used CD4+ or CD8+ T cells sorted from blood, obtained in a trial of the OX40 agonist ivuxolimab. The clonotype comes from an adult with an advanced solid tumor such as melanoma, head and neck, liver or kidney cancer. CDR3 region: CASSPGGADYGYTF. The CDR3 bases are TGTGCCAGCAGCCCTGGGGGGGCGGACTATGGCTACACCTTC.